This T cell receptor beta chain was sequenced in a study of cytomegalovirus exposure and HLA in healthy donors. With 60 Vbeta and 13 Jbeta primers, the PCR was carried out. Sequencing was performed with immunoSEQ multiplex PCR; in TCRdb, only in-frame clones are kept and a portion is missing. The table shows about 90,000 clones, with about 66% occurring only once. J was trimmed by 7 bases and V by 3 bases; bases with no gene match: 11. Germline CDR1 reads SGHDT; CDR2 reads YYEEEE. CDR3 length: 15 residues. The TCR comes from a man aged 25 to 45 in good health and CMV-seronegative. The specimen was PBMCs. This sequence joins TRBV5-6 and TRBJ1-2; 8 positions match TRBD1. The CDR3 spells CASSSRGGQGSGYTF. The CDR3 DNA sequence: TGTGCCAGCAGCTCCCGTGGAGGACAGGGAAGTGGCTACACCTTC.